A single sample is the source of the 7 T cell receptor beta chains below, sequenced in a study of tumor and adjacent non-tumor tissue in lung cancer. No cell sorting was done before RNA was extracted from the tissue. The normal lung tissue was taken more than 3 cm from the tumor edge. Three rounds of nested PCR, following a modified ARM-PCR protocol, produced the TCRbeta library. TCRdb redid the calling of the multiplex PCR reads with MiXCR, one entry per CDR3 protein. The sample consists of 100,000 or so distinct CDR3 sequences, more than 55% of them appearing once. Material for sequencing was distant non-tumor lung tissue. All receptors come from a man under 40 with non-small cell lung cancer.

For this clonotype: The conserved phenylalanine or tryptophan is not found at the CDR3 terminus, so this likely reflects a read error. The chain has TRBV6-6 and TRBJ2-7; 7 bases map to TRBD2. The CDR3 extends over 16 amino acids. From germline, CDR1 is MNHNY and CDR2 SVGAGI (reference sequence). CDR3 nucleotide sequence: TGTGCCGGCAGTTATGCTAGCGGCCGGAGCTCCTACGAGCAGTACATC. Translating it yields CAGSYASGRSSYEQYI.

As for this clonotype: Since a much larger clone is just one base distant, this may be a read error. The genes are TRBV7-8 and TRBJ2-7, with D tentatively TRBD1 (6 bases). Looked up from germline, CDR1 is SGHVS and CDR2 is FQNEAQ. This CDR3 is built from 17 residues. V gave up 0 bases and J gave up 4 bases, with 19 bases separating them. DNA for the CDR3: TGTGCCAGCAGCTTAGCAACAGGGTCCCAACTGAAATACGAGCAGTACTTC. Protein: CASSLATGSQLKYEQYF. The full variable domain, with the rest looked up from reference TRBV7-8 and TRBJ2-7, is GAGVSQSPRYKVAKRGQDVALRCDPISGHVSLFWYQQALGQGPEFLTYFQNEAQLDKSGLPSDRFFAERPEGSVSTLKIQRTQQEDSAVYLCASSLATGSQLKYEQYFGPGTRLTVT.

The chain has TRBV4-3 and TRBJ2-7, with TRBD2 identical over 7 bases. V was pared by 4 bases and J by 3 bases, with 6 bases of the junction left unmatched. CDR1 is LGHNA and CDR2 is YSLEER in the germline V gene. The CDR3 extends over 14 amino acids. The CDR3 sequence: CASSRGASGYEQYF. CDR3 nucleotide sequence: TGCGCCAGCAGCCGAGGGGCTAGCGGCTACGAGCAGTACTTC.

The CDR3 region is CASSPDLYGYTF. In DNA form, the CDR3 reads TGTGCCAGCAGTCCAGATCTATATGGCTACACCTTC. The rearrangement links TRBV12-3 or TRBV12-4 to TRBJ1-2; the D is unclear. The ends were cut back, 5 bases at V and 5 bases at J, with 9 bases in the middle. CDR3 size: 12 residues.

This clonotype was seen only a few times. This chain links TRBV28 with TRBJ1-2; tentatively, D is TRBD1 (5 bases). Germline CDR1 reads MDHEN; CDR2 reads SYDVKM. The V gene lost 5 bases and the J gene lost 3 bases, with 10 bases spanning the gap. The CDR3 contains 13 residues. In nucleotides, the CDR3 is TGTGCCAGCAGTGCCCAGACAGACTATGGCTACACCTTC. Its translation: CASSAQTDYGYTF.

Worth noting for this clonotype: Being one base from a much bigger clone, this may be a read error. No conserved phenylalanine or tryptophan is present at the end of the CDR3, so a read error is the likely explanation. The V call is TRBV5-5, the J call TRBJ2-7; maybe TRBD2 (5 bases). Germline V lookup: CDR1 SGHKS, CDR2 YYEKEE (reference sequence). Trimming removed 0 bases at V and 5 bases at J, with 12 bases between. CDR3 length: 14 residues. The CDR3 DNA reads TGTGCCAGCAGCTTGGGACCCTCGGGGAACGAGCAGTACTTG. Encoded protein: CASSLGPSGNEQYL.

Notes on this clonotype: A junction end diverges from the germline sequence, so it may reflect a read error. The chain carries TRBV29-1 and TRBJ2-1, with TRBD1 identical over 7 bases. The germline gives CDR1 SQVTM, CDR2 ANQGSEA. This CDR3 contains 15 residues. The chain's CDR3 is CSVENPTGLYNGQFF. The CDR3 DNA reads as TGCAGCGTTGAAAACCCGACAGGGCTTTACAATGGGCAGTTCTTC.